This section outlines one T cell receptor beta chain sequence together with its context. This record comes from a study of blood T cell repertoires in COVID-19. Produced via immunoSEQ multiplex PCR; TCRdb's table is partial and in-frame only. This repertoire shows over 200,000 clones, about 80% found once; its top ten account for over 14%. Participants, about 18 to 89 years old, spanned around 25 US areas. For recovered donors of Cohort 3, there were two negative PCRs, clearance, or symptom resolution. With 7 bases clipped from V and 4 bases from J, the junction kept 8 bases outside the gene matches. Germline assignment: CDR1 SQVTM and CDR2 ANQGSEA. The CDR3 has 13 residues.

Sequenced: PBMCs or T cells enriched from blood (not recorded which). The chain carries TRBV29-1 and TRBJ1-1, with 8 bases fitting TRBD1. The sequence derives from a man in his forties who had recovered from COVID-19. The CDR3 is CSAKQGASTEAFF. CDR3 nucleotide sequence: TGCAGCGCTAAGCAGGGGGCCAGCACTGAAGCTTTCTTT.